This TCR beta chain was retrieved from a study of T cells after yellow fever vaccination. TCRdb re-called the 5' RACE reads with MiXCR, one entry per CDR3 protein. The sample has some 240,000 distinct CDR3 sequences, under 3.5% seen once. The V end lost 5 bases, the J end lost 6 bases, and 15 bases lay between the germline ends. This CDR3 spans 14 amino acids. Per the germline V gene, CDR1 is SGHTA and CDR2 is FQGNSA. This clonotype was detected many times. The chain has TRBV7-2 and TRBJ2-3; D assignment may be TRBD1 or TRBD2 (5 bases each). This receptor was obtained from a young man who received the YFV17D yellow fever vaccine. Specimen: CD4+ T cells sorted from PBMCs, collected 10 days after the yellow fever booster vaccination. CDR3 amino acids: CASSPRGAADTQYF. CDR3 nucleotide sequence: TGTGCCAGCAGCCCGAGGGGTGCCGCTGATACGCAGTATTTT.